This T cell receptor (beta chain) was observed in a study of siplizumab effects on memory and regulatory T cells. The CDR3 has 16 amino acids. V trimming: 4 bases; J trimming: 3 bases; junction bases outside the gene matches: 5. Germline values: CDR1 SEHNR, CDR2 FQNEAQ (reference sequence). Some clones are missing from TCRdb's copy, which holds only in-frame ones; the method was immunoSEQ multiplex PCR. The table has 100,000 or so clones, roughly 94% seen once. What was sequenced was non-Treg CD4+ T cells sorted from blood. This TCR came from a human donor in good health. V is TRBV7-9 and J is TRBJ2-2, with TRBD1 matching over 10 bases. The CDR3 here is CASSSPGTGDTGELFF. The CDR3 nucleotides are TGTGCCAGCAGCTCACCTGGGACAGGGGACACCGGGGAGCTGTTTTTT.